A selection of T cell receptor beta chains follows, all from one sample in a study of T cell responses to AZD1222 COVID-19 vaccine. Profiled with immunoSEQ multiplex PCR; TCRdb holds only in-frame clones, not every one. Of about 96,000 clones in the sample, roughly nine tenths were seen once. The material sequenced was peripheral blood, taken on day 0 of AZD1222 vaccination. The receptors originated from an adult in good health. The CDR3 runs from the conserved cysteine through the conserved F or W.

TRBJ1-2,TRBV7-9,CASSLRDRGGYGYTF
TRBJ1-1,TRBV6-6,CASILRGQRTEAFF
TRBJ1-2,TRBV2,CASSGMYEFGYTF
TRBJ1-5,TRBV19,CASSIDGLGQPQHF
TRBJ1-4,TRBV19,CASRATNEKLFF
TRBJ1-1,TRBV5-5,CASSTQPRVGTEAFF
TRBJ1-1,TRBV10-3,CATSAGNTEAFF
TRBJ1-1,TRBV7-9,CASSLMNTEAFF
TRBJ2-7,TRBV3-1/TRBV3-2,CASSQEIGGGNLNEQYF
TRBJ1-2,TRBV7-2,CASSFGDALGYTF
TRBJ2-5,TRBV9,CASSVASGAIQETQYF
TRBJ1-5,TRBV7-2,CASSFPQTGGYGNQPQHF
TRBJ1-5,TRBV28,CASSVTGVWSQPQHF
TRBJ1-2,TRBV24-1,CATSDSDRGKDGYTF
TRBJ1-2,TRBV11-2,CASSLGGGNGYTF
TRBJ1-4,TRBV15,CATSPDRGREKLFF
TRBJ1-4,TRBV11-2,CASSLGGDGKLFF
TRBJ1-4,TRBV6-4,CASSDDSTGELFF
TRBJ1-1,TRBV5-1,CASSPGTGVTEAFF
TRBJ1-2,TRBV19,CASSITAGAHGYTF
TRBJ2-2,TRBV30,CAWSVGGTNTGELFF
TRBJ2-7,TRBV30,CAWETFYEQYF